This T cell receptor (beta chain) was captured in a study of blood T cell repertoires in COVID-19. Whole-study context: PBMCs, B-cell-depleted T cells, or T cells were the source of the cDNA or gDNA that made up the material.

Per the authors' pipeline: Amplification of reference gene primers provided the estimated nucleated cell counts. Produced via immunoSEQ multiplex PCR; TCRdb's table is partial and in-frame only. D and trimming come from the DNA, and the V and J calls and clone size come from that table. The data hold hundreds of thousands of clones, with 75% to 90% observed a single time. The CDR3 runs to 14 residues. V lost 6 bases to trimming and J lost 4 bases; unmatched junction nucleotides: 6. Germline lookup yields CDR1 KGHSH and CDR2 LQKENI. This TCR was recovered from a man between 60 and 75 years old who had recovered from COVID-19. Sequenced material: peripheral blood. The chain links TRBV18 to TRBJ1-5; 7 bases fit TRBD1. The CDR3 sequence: CASSLGQLNQPQHF. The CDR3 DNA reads TGTGCCAGCTCTCTGGGACAGCTAAATCAGCCCCAGCATTTT.